The rows below give T cell receptor beta chains drawn from one sample of a study of OX40 agonist ivuxolimab in advanced cancers. Clones were read by immunoSEQ multiplex PCR, and TCRdb kept only the in-frame ones, dropping some. The data contain fewer than 14,000 clones, 60% to 85% of them singletons. This specimen was CD4+ or CD8+ T cells sorted from blood, taken in a trial of the OX40 agonist ivuxolimab. These receptors all come from an adult with an advanced solid tumor such as melanoma, head and neck, liver or kidney cancer. Both conserved end residues are trimmed from each CDR3.

len	v_gene	j_gene	CDR3aa
14	TRBV7-9	TRBJ1-5	ASSLVSSSLNQPQH
11	TRBV4-1	TRBJ2-7	ASSQGGTSGQY
13	TRBV4-1	TRBJ1-4	VSSRPRDSNEKLF
15	TRBV7-7	TRBJ2-2	ASSLEAGGRNTGELF
11	TRBV4-1	TRBJ2-7	ASSRTETAEQY
10	TRBV27	TRBJ2-7	ASSWGGTEQY
10	TRBV9	TRBJ2-5	ASSDPGETQY
13	TRBV9	TRBJ2-7	ASSTPVGGGNEQY
13	TRBV5-5	TRBJ1-4	ASSGPGGANEKLF
13	TRBV27	TRBJ2-2	ASKPGTSVAGELF
14	TRBV27	TRBJ2-3	ASSSLSSGSIDTQY
9	TRBV11-3	TRBJ2-4	ASSLFLMQY
13	TRBV10-3	TRBJ2-3	AISSRGLVGDTQY
13	TRBV4-1	TRBJ2-7	ASSQASGRIYEQY
12	TRBV27	TRBJ2-7	ASSLVGDYYEQY
16	TRBV19	TRBJ2-1	ASSMGWLSTGIYNEQF
16	TRBV19	TRBJ1-1	ASSIDLGDASWDTEAF
10	TRBV6-5	TRBJ1-1	ASSYERTEAF
14	TRBV12-5	TRBJ2-7	ASGLATTLRDYEQY
13	TRBV13	TRBJ2-5	ASSSVLLAAETQY
13	TRBV27	TRBJ2-3	ASSFTRGPTDTQY
12	TRBV6-4	TRBJ2-2	ASSDVAGTGELF
8	TRBV29-1	TRBJ1-1	SVENTEAF
14	TRBV6-6	TRBJ1-3	ASTPTEGSSGNTIY
11	TRBV7-2	TRBJ1-2	ASSLGSDYGYT
13	TRBV6-5	TRBJ2-2	ASSYSSFGTGELF
12	TRBV9	TRBJ2-1	ASSVSLVKDEQF
12	TRBV12-5	TRBJ2-3	ASWLVGDPDTQY
10	TRBV5-4	TRBJ2-3	ASQGGVDTQY
11	TRBV27	TRBJ1-6	ASSPRQDETLH
13	TRBV5-4	TRBJ1-2	ASSLDQGSGGGYT
13	TRBV7-6	TRBJ2-5	ASSSEGALQETQY
14	TRBV4-1	TRBJ2-7	ASSQEFSGTTYEQY
11	TRBV13	TRBJ1-1	ASSLISNTEAF
13	TRBV6-5	TRBJ2-7	ASSYTDGSSYEQY
13	TRBV5-4	TRBJ2-1	ASSFGAGEINEQF
9	TRBV27	TRBJ2-2	ASSFSGELF
11	TRBV2	TRBJ1-2	ARRGSLNYGYT
16	TRBV9	TRBJ2-1	ASSAGTSGRHYDNEQF